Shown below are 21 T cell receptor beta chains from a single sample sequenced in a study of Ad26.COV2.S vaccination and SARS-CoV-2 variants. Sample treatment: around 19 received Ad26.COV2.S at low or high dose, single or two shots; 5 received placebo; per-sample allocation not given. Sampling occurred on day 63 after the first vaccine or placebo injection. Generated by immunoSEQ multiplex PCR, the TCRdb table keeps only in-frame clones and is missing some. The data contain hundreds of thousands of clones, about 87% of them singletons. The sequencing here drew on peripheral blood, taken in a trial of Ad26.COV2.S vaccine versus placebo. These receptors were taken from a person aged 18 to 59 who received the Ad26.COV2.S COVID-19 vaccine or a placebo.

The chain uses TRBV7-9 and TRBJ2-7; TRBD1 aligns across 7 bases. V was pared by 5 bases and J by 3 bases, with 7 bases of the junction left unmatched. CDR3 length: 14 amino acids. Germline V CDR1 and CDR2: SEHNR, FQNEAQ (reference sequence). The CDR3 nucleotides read TGTGCCAGCAGCCTTCGGGGACAGTTCTACGAGCAGTACTTC. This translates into CASSLRGQFYEQYF.

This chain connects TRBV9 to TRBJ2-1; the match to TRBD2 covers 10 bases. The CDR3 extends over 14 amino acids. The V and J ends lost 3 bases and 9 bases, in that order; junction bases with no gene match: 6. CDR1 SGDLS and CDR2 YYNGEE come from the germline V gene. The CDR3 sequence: CASSASGGAPEQFF. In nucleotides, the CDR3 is TGTGCCAGCAGCGCAAGCGGGGGGGCCCCTGAGCAGTTCTTC.

The CDR3 reads CASSYSGTLAEETQYF. CDR3 sequence (DNA): TGTGCCAGCAGCTACTCCGGGACTTTGGCTGAGGAGACCCAGTACTTC. The V gene is TRBV7-3, the J gene TRBJ2-5, with D possibly being TRBD2 (6 bases). The CDR3 runs to 16 residues. CDR1 is SGHTA, CDR2 FQGTGA, per germline. Between the trimmed V and J ends, which lost 4 bases and 5 bases, there was a span of 20 bases.

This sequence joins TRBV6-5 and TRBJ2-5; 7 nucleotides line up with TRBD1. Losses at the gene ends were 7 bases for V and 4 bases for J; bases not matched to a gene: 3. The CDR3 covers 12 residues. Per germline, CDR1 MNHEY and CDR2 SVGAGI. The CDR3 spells CASTRTGETQYF. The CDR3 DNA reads TGTGCCAGCACCCGGACAGGAGAGACCCAGTACTTC.

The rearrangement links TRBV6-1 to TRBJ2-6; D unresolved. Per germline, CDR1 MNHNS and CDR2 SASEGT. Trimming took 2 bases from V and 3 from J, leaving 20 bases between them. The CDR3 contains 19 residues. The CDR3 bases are TGTGCCAGCAGTGAAACAATTTGGGGAAAAATAGTTGGGGCCAACGTCCTGACTTTC. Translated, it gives CASSETIWGKIVGANVLTF.

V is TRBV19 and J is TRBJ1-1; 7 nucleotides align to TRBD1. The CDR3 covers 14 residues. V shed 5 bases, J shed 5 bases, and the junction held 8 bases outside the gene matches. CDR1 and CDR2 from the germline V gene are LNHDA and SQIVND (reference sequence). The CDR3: CASSPWTGGTEAFF. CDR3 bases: TGTGCCAGTAGTCCTTGGACAGGTGGGACTGAAGCTTTCTTT.

CDR3: CASSQDQAYGYTF. Here the CDR3 DNA reads TGCGCCAGCAGCCAAGATCAGGCCTATGGCTACACCTTC. The chain uses TRBV4-3 and TRBJ1-2; D unresolved. Per the germline V gene, CDR1 is LGHNA and CDR2 is YSLEER. This CDR3 is built from 13 residues. The V end lost 0 bases, the J end lost 4 bases, and 6 bases lay between the germline ends.

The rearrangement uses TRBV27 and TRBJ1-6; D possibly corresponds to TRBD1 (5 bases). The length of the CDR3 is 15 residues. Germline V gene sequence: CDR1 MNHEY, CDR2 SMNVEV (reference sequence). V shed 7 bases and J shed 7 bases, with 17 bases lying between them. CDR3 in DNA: TGTGCCAGCAAATCGGGACCCCACCCGAATTCACCCCTCCACTTT. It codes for CASKSGPHPNSPLHF.

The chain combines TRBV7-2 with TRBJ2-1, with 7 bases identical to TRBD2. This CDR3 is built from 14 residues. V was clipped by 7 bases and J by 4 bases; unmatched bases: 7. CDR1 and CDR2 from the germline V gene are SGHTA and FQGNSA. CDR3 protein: CASNTAGRYNEQFF. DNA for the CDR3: TGTGCCAGCAATACAGCGGGACGGTACAATGAGCAGTTCTTC.

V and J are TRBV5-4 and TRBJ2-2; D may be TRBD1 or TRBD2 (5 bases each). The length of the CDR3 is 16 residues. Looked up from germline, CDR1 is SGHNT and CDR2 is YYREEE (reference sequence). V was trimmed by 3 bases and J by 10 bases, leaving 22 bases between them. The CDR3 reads CASSSPPRGDTAELFF. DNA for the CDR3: TGTGCCAGCAGCTCGCCCCCCCGGGGCGATACAGCGGAGCTGTTTTTT.

The CDR3 DNA sequence: TGTGCCATCAGTGAGACCATTAGGACAGGCTACTATGGCTACACCTTC. Residues: CAISETIRTGYYGYTF. V usage is TRBV10-3 and J usage is TRBJ1-2; the match to TRBD1 covers 7 bases. CDR3 length: 16 amino acids. V was clipped by 2 bases and J by 3 bases; unmatched bases: 9. CDR1 and CDR2 from the germline V gene are ENHRY and SYGVKD.

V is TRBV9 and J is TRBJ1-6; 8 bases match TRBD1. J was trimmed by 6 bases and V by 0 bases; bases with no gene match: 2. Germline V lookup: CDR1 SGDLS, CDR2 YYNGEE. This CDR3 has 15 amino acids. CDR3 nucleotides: TGTGCCAGCAGCGTAGGCGGGACAGGTAATTCACCCCTCCACTTT. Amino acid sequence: CASSVGGTGNSPLHF.

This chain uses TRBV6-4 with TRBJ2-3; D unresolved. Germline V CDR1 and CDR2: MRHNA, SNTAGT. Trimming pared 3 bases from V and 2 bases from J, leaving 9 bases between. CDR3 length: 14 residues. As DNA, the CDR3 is TGTGCCAGCAGTGATGTAGGATTCACAGATACGCAGTATTTT. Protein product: CASSDVGFTDTQYF.

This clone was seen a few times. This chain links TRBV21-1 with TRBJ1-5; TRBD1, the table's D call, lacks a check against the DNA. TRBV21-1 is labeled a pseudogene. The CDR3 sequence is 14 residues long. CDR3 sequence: CASRITTGDQPQHF. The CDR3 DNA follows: TGTGCCAGCAGAATTACGACAGGGGATCAGCCCCAGCATTTT.

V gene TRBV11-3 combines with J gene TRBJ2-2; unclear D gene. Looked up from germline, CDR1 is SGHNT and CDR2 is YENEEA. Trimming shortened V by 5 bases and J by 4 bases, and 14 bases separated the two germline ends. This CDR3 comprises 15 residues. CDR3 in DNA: TGTGCCAGCAGCCCCGGCCAGTCGCGCACCGGGGAGCTGTTTTTT. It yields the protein CASSPGQSRTGELFF.

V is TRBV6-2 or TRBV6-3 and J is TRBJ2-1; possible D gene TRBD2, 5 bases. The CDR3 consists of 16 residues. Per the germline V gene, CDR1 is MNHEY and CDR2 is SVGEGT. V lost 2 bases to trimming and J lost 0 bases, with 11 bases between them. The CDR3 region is CASSYGESSSYNEQFF. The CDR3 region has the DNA TGTGCCAGCAGTTACGGGGAGTCGAGCTCCTACAATGAGCAGTTCTTC.

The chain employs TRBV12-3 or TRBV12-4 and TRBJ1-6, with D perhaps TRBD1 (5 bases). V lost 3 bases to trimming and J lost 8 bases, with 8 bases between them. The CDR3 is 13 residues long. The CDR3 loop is CASSFDSDSPLHF. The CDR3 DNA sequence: TGTGCCAGCAGTTTCGACAGCGATTCACCCCTCCACTTT.

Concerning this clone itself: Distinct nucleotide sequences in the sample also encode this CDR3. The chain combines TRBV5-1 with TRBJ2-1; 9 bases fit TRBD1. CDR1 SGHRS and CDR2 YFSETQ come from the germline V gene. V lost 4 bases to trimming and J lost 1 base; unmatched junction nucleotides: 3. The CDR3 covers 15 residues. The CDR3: CASSPGQGSYNEQFF. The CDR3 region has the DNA TGCGCCAGCAGCCCGGGACAGGGTTCCTACAATGAGCAGTTCTTC.

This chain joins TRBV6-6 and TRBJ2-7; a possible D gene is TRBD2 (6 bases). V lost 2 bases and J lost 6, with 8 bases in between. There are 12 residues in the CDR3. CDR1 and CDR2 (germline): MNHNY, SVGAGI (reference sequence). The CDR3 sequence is CASSYGGGEQYF. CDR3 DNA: TGTGCCAGCAGTTACGGGGGAGGCGAGCAGTACTTC.

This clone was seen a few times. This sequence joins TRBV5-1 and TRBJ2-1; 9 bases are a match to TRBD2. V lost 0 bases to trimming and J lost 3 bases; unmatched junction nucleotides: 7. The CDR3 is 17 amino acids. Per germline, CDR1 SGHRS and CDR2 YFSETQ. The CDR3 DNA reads TGCGCCAGCAGCTTGGACCAAGCGGGGGGCATCTACAATGAGCAGTTCTTC. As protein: CASSLDQAGGIYNEQFF.

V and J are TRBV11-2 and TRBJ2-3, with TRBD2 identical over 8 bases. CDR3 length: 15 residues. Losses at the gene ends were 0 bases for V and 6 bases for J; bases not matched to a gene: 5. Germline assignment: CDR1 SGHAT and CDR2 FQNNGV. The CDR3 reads CASSLEPSGSDTQYF. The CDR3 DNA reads TGTGCCAGCAGCTTAGAGCCCAGCGGGAGTGATACGCAGTATTTT. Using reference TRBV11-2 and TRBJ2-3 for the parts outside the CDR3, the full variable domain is EAGVAQSPRYKIIEKRQSVAFWCNPISGHATLYWYQQILGQGPKLLIQFQNNGVVDDSQLPKDRFSAERLKGVDSTLKIQPAKLEDSAVYLCASSLEPSGSDTQYFGPGTRLTVL.